The TCR beta chain described here comes from a study of early T cells in non-severe SARS-CoV-2 infection. Study-wide background: Bulk RNA isolated from unsorted whole blood underwent sequencing; chains were not paired.

CDR3 length: 15 residues. One entry per CDR3 protein, called by TCRdb with MiXCR from the 5' RACE reads. The data contain around 47,000 distinct CDR3 sequences, roughly 11% of them singletons. The sequencing sample was made of whole blood. The receptor was isolated from an adult who was a healthcare worker with PCR-confirmed SARS-CoV-2 infection or an uninfected control (not recorded which). The chain recombines TRBV3-2 with TRBJ2-3. TRBV3-2 is an annotated pseudogene. DNA of the CDR3: TGTGCCAGCAGCCAAAGATCCAAGAGTGCAGATACGCAGTATTTT. Its protein is CASSQRSKSADTQYF.